The clone carrying this T cell receptor (beta chain) turned up a few times. Its antigen is as yet unknown. TCRdb called the RT-PCR reads again in MiXCR, with one record for every CDR3 protein. The sample lists 200,000 to 250,000 distinct CDR3 sequences, 9% to 15% seen once, with 7.8% in the top ten. CDR3 length equals 13 residues. This sample was taken from a study of response to subunit inactivated influenza vaccine. Study results and caveats: Each seasonal influenza vaccination, the authors suggested, recruits few new T cells.

This receptor was obtained from a man in his forties or fifties who received an inactivated influenza vaccine. Specimen: non-naive T cells sorted from PBMCs, collected less than 15 days before vaccination. The chain links TRBV21-1 to TRBJ1-1; the D call TRBD1 from the table was never checked on the DNA. TRBV21-1 is assigned pseudogene status. CDR3: CASSNVPGTEAFF. As DNA, the CDR3 is TGTGCCAGCAGTAATGTCCCGGGGACTGAAGCTTTCTTT.